This T cell receptor beta chain was observed in a study of T cell clones after liver transplantation. The overall study: TCRbeta sequencing after a pre-transplant mixed lymphocyte reaction identified graft-donor-reactive clones, later tracked in post-transplant blood.

Generated by immunoSEQ multiplex PCR, the TCRdb table keeps only in-frame clones and is missing some. The table records 50,000 or so clones, 55% to 75% of them present only once. The CDR3 is 16 residues long. The germline V gene has CDR1 KGHSY and CDR2 FQNENV. The V end was cut by 0 bases, the J end by 4 bases, with 15 bases between. The table lists this clone with a few counts. The sequencing used CD4+ T cells from blood, collected about 56 months after liver transplant. This TCR was sampled from a human patient who received a liver transplant. Some of the T cells may derive from the graft donor. The chain joins TRBV16 to TRBJ1-1; D remains ambiguous. CDR3 bases: TGTGCCAGCAGCCAATCCCCCAATCTTGGCGTCACTGAAGCTTTCTTT. This sequence encodes CASSQSPNLGVTEAFF.